This T cell receptor (beta chain) was recovered during a study of Ad26.COV2.S vaccination and SARS-CoV-2 variants. Study findings and constraints: Total T cell responses, in the TCR breadth and depth analyses, may have been underestimated.

The CDR3 spans 15 residues. The germline V and J ends were trimmed by 3 bases and 2 bases, with 10 bases remaining between them. From germline, CDR1 is MNHEY and CDR2 SMNVEV (reference sequence). Libraries were prepared by immunoSEQ multiplex PCR; TCRdb keeps only in-frame clonotypes and omits some of them. This sample has 350,000 to 500,000 clones, with 80% to 95% found just once. A few counts support this clone. Antigen unknown. Sample treatment: around 19 received Ad26.COV2.S at low or high dose, single or two shots; five or six received placebo; per-sample allocation not given. Each sample was drawn 63 days after the first injection (of vaccine or placebo).

V usage is TRBV27 and J usage is TRBJ2-2; D uncertain. The source is a person between 18 and 65 years old who received the Ad26.COV2.S COVID-19 vaccine or a placebo. The input for sequencing was peripheral blood, taken in a trial of Ad26.COV2.S vaccine versus placebo. The CDR3 nucleotides read TGTGCCAGCAGTTTGGCCGGTGGTAACACCGGGGAGCTGTTTTTT. Translating it yields CASSLAGGNTGELFF.